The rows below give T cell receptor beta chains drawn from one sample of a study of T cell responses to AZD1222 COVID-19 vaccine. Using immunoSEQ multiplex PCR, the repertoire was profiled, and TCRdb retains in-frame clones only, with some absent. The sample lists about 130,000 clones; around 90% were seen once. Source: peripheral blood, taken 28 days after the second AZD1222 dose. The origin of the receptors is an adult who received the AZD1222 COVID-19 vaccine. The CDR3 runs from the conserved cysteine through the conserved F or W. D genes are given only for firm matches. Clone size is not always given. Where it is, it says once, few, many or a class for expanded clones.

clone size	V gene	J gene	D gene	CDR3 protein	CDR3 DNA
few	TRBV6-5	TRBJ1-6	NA	CASITGTSPLHF	TGTGCCAGCATTACAGGGACTTCACCCCTCCACTTT
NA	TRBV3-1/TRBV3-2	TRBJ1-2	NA	CASSQRQPANYGYTF	TGTGCCAGCAGCCAGAGACAGCCTGCTAACTATGGCTACACCTTC
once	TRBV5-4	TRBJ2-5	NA	CASSTPAGGNQETQYF	TGTGCCAGCAGCACCCCGGCAGGGGGGAACCAAGAGACCCAGTACTTC
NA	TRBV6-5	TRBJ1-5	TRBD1	CASSYGTVNQPQHF	TGTGCCAGCAGCTACGGGACAGTAAATCAGCCCCAGCATTTT
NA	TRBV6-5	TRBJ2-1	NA	CASRPQLEQFF	TGTGCCAGCAGGCCTCAACTTGAGCAGTTCTTC
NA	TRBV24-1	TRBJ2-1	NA	CATSVGATHNEQFF	TGTGCCACCAGTGTGGGGGCTACACACAATGAGCAGTTCTTC
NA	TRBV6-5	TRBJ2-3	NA	CASSYGWRNTQYF	TGTGCCAGCAGTTACGGGTGGCGGAATACGCAGTATTTT
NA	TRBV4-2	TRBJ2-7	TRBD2	CASSVREGGTSGGSSYEQYF	TGTGCCAGCAGCGTAAGGGAGGGCGGGACTAGCGGAGGTAGCTCCTACGAGCAGTACTTC
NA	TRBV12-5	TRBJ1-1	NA	CASGDFRNTEAFF	TGTGCTAGTGGGGATTTCAGGAACACTGAAGCTTTCTTT
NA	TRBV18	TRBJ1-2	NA	CASSPRGEDGYTF	TGTGCCAGCTCACCACGGGGGGAGGATGGCTACACCTTC
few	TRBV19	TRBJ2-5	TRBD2	CASSTSGTRSRQTQYF	TGTGCCAGTAGTACTTCAGGGACTAGAAGCCGGCAGACCCAGTACTTC
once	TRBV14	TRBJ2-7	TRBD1	CASSQGQGASYEQYF	TGTGCCAGCAGCCAGGGACAGGGGGCCAGCTACGAGCAGTACTTC
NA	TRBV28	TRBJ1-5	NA	CASSLGAGNQPQHF	TGTGCCAGCAGTTTAGGGGCAGGCAATCAGCCCCAGCATTTT
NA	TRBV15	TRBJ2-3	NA	CATSRDLVTDTQYF	TGTGCCACCAGCAGAGATCTAGTCACAGATACGCAGTATTTT
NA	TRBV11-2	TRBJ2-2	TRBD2	CASSLFSGGANTGELFF	TGTGCCAGCAGCTTATTTAGCGGGGGAGCTAACACCGGGGAGCTGTTTTTT
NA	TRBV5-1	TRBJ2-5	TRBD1	CASSYDRGRETQYF	TGCGCCAGCAGCTACGACAGGGGTAGAGAGACCCAGTACTTC
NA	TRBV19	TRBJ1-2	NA	CASSIRQVYGYTF	TGTGCCAGTAGTATCCGCCAGGTCTATGGCTACACCTTC
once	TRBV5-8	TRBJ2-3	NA	CASSQQPGTDTQYF	TGTGCCAGCAGCCAACAACCAGGCACAGATACGCAGTATTTT
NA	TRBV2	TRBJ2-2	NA	CASSLNTGFGELFF	TGTGCCAGCAGTCTAAATACAGGGTTCGGGGAGCTGTTTTTT
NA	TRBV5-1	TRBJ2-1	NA	CASSLGLREPYNEQFF	TGCGCCAGCAGCTTGGGGTTGCGGGAACCGTACAATGAGCAGTTCTTC
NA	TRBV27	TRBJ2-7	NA	CASKGSGAIYEQYF	TGTGCCTCAAAAGGATCGGGGGCGATATACGAGCAGTACTTC
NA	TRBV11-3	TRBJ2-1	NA	CASSLVRSSYNEQFF	TGTGCCAGCAGCTTAGTTCGGAGCTCCTACAATGAGCAGTTCTTC
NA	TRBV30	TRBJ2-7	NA	CAWSRGPARSEQYF	TGTGCCTGGAGTCGGGGGCCAGCGAGAAGCGAGCAGTACTTC
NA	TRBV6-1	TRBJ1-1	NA	CASSDLGVFGGPLVF	TGTGCCAGCAGTGACCTAGGCGTATTTGGGGGGCCGCTCGTCTTT
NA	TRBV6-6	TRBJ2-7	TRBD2	CASRPTSSSTEQYF	TGTGCCAGCAGACCGACTAGCTCCAGTACCGAGCAGTACTTC
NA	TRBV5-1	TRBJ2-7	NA	CASSLATGPSYEQYF	TGCGCCAGCAGCTTGGCCACGGGCCCCTCCTACGAGCAGTACTTC
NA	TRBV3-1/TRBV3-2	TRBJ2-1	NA	CASSQERLDLNNEQFF	TGTGCCAGCAGCCAAGAACGACTAGACCTCAACAATGAGCAGTTCTTC
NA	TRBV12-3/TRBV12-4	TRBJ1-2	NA	CASSWGVGGYTF	TGTGCCAGCAGTTGGGGAGTGGGTGGCTACACCTTC
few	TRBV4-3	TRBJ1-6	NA	CASSRGAYNSPLHF	TGCGCCAGCAGCCGGGGCGCGTATAATTCACCCCTCCACTTT
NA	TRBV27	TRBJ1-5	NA	CASSLAGPMGNQPQHF	TGTGCCAGCAGTTTAGCGGGGCCGATGGGCAATCAGCCCCAGCATTTT
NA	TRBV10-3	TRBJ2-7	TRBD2	CAISEPGLAEHGSYEQYF	TGTGCCATCAGTGAGCCCGGACTAGCGGAACACGGCTCCTACGAGCAGTACTTC
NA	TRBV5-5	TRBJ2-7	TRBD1	CASSRSGTGVYEQYF	TGTGCCAGCAGTCGGAGTGGGACAGGAGTCTACGAGCAGTACTTC
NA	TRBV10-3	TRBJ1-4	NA	CAISESKAADQKLFF	TGTGCCATCAGTGAGTCCAAGGCGGCGGATCAAAAACTGTTTTTT
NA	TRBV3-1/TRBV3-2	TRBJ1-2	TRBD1	CASSLDRVPIGYTF	TGTGCCAGCAGCCTCGACAGGGTACCCATTGGCTACACCTTC
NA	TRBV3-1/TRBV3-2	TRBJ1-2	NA	CASRGLGGNYGYTF	TGTGCCAGCAGAGGCTTGGGGGGGAACTATGGCTACACCTTC
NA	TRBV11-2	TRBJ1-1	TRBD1	CASNTGEWSEAFF	TGTGCCAGCAACACAGGGGAATGGTCTGAAGCTTTCTTT
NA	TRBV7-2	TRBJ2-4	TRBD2	CASSLGRLAGGWGGIQYF	TGTGCCAGCAGCTTAGGTCGACTAGCGGGGGGCTGGGGTGGCATTCAGTACTTC
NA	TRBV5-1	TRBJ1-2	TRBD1	CASSPGGVDYGYTF	TGCGCCAGCAGCCCAGGGGGGGTCGACTATGGCTACACCTTC
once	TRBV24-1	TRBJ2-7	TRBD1	CATSDLSRTGNESSYEQYF	TGTGCCACCAGTGATTTGTCTAGGACAGGGAACGAGAGCTCCTACGAGCAGTACTTC
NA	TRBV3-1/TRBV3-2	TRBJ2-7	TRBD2	CASSQEAGGPHEQYF	TGTGCCAGCAGCCAAGAGGCGGGGGGGCCCCACGAGCAGTACTTC
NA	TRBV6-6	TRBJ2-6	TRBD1	CASSRSGQGATGANVLTF	TGTGCCAGCAGTCGGTCGGGACAGGGGGCTACTGGGGCCAACGTCCTGACTTTC
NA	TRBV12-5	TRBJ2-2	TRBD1	CASGTGQGDTGELFF	TGTGCTAGTGGTACGGGACAGGGAGATACCGGGGAGCTGTTTTTT
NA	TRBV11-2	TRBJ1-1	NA	CASSAGGTLTEAFF	TGTGCCAGCAGCGCAGGAGGGACGCTCACTGAAGCTTTCTTT
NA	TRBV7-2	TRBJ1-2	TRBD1	CASSLATGPGGYTF	TGTGCCAGCAGCTTAGCGACAGGGCCGGGTGGCTACACCTTC
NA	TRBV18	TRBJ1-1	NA	CASSRGGDTEAFF	TGTGCCAGCTCACGGGGGGGAGACACTGAAGCTTTCTTT
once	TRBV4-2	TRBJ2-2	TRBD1	CASSQEGQSGELFF	TGTGCCAGCAGCCAAGAGGGACAGTCCGGGGAGCTGTTTTTT
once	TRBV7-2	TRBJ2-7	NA	CASSLMDAAYEQYF	TGTGCCAGCAGCTTAATGGACGCTGCGTACGAGCAGTACTTC
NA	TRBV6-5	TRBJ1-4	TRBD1	CASSTRDRGGEKLFF	TGTGCCAGCAGTACGCGGGACAGGGGTGGGGAAAAACTGTTTTTT
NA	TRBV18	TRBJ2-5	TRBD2	CASSPSLAEETQYF	TGTGCCAGCTCACCTTCACTAGCGGAAGAGACCCAGTACTTC
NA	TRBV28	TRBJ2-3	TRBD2	CASSLEGTSGSTDTQYF	TGTGCCAGCAGTTTGGAGGGGACTAGCGGGAGTACAGATACGCAGTATTTT
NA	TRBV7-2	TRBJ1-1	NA	CASSLSALNTEAFF	TGTGCCAGCAGCTTATCTGCGCTGAACACTGAAGCTTTCTTT
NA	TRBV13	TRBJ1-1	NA	CASSSGNTEAFF	TGTGCCAGCAGCTCGGGGAACACTGAAGCTTTCTTT
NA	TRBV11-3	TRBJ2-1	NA	CASSLSHGFEEQFF	TGTGCCAGCAGCTTATCCCATGGGTTTGAAGAGCAGTTCTTC
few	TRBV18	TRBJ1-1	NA	CASSQRTENTEAFF	TGTGCCAGCTCACAACGGACAGAGAACACTGAAGCTTTCTTT
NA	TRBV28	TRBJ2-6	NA	CASSSPSGGDGNVLTF	TGTGCCAGCAGTTCGCCTTCCGGAGGGGATGGCAACGTCCTGACTTTC
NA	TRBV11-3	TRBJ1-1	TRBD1	CASEIRGTEAFF	TGTGCCAGCGAAATCAGGGGGACTGAAGCTTTCTTT
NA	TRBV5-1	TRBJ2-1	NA	CASSPPGVRGQFF	TGCGCCAGCAGCCCCCCTGGGGTTAGGGGACAGTTCTTC
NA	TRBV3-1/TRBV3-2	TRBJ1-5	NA	CASSPGHFNQPQHF	TGTGCCAGCAGCCCGGGACATTTCAATCAGCCCCAGCATTTT
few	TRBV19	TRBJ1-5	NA	CASSIIGQPQHF	TGTGCCAGTAGTATCATCGGTCAGCCCCAGCATTTT
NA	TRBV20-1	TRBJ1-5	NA	CSASSPEIAGNQPQHF	TGCAGTGCTAGTTCCCCCGAGATCGCTGGCAATCAGCCCCAGCATTTT